The 6 T cell receptor beta chains reported below all come from one sample, sequenced in a study of spatial heterogeneity in lung cancer. As for time point: sample taken at primary tumor resection. TCRdb redid the calling of the 5' RACE reads with MiXCR, one entry per CDR3 protein. The sample includes about 2,600 distinct CDR3 sequences, about 7.3% of them seen just once. General study points: Tumors with more nonsynonymous mutations had more expanded intratumoral alpha and beta TCRs.

No antigen has been identified for these receptors. The sequencing used lung tumor tissue, collected at surgery. These receptors all stem from a male donor with early-stage non-small cell lung cancer.

By sample fraction, this clonotype is medium-sized (0.01 to 0.1%). The rearrangement links TRBV7-2 to TRBJ1-5; TRBD1 might be the D (5 bases). V was trimmed by 0 bases and J by 0 bases, leaving 12 bases between them. The CDR3 has 17 amino acids. CDR1 is SGHTA and CDR2 is FQGNSA in the germline V gene. The CDR3: CASSLAQDLYSNQPQHF. For the CDR3, the DNA is TGTGCCAGCAGCTTAGCACAGGACCTTTATAGCAATCAGCCCCAGCATTTT.

Within the sample, this clonotype is medium-sized. Because the CDR3 is missing its conserved closing phenylalanine or tryptophan, this is likely a read error. The genes are TRBV9 and TRBJ1-6; D is unresolved. CDR3 length: 14 amino acids. V dropped 0 bases and J dropped 5 bases, with 6 bases sitting between them. The germline V gene encodes CDR1 SGDLS and CDR2 YYNGEE. The CDR3 region is CASSVATDNSPLHS. The CDR3 DNA reads as TGTGCCAGCAGCGTAGCTACAGATAATTCACCCCTCCACTCT.

This clonotype was counted a few times. V and J are TRBV28 and TRBJ1-6, with a possible D match to TRBD1 (6 bases). CDR1 and CDR2 from the germline V gene are MDHEN and SYDVKM. CDR3 length equals 16 residues. V shed 5 bases and J shed 5 bases, with 16 bases lying between them. Written as DNA, the CDR3 is TGTGCCAGCAGTCCCGACAGGCGGCCTAATAATTCACCCCTCCACTTT. It yields the protein CASSPDRRPNNSPLHF.

The chain employs TRBV6-5 and TRBJ1-2; TRBD1 is a possible D gene (6 bases). The CDR3 length is 17 residues. Germline CDR1 reads MNHEY; CDR2 reads SVGAGI. The V and J ends lost 6 bases and 2 bases respectively, with 22 bases between them. CDR3 sequence reads: CASRWGGGGGRNYGYTF. The DNA of the CDR3 is TGTGCCAGCAGATGGGGCGGGGGGGGCGGTCGAAACTATGGCTACACCTTC.

This clonotype came up many times. The chain recombines TRBV14 with TRBJ1-3; the D is unclear. The CDR3 is made up of 14 amino acids. Germline V gene lookup returns CDR1 SGHDN and CDR2 FVKESK. Trimming took off 4 bases at V and 2 bases at J, with 9 bases between the two ends. The CDR3 coding sequence is TGTGCCAGCAGCCCTGCCACGGCTGGAAACACCATATATTTT. Residues: CASSPATAGNTIYF.

By share, this clonotype counts as medium-sized. The rearrangement uses TRBV7-6 and TRBJ2-1; tentative D call: TRBD2 (5 bases). The V and J ends lost 2 bases and 2 bases respectively, with 10 bases between them. This CDR3 is 15 amino acids long. From germline, CDR1 is SGHVS and CDR2 FNYEAQ. CDR3 DNA sequence: TGTGCCAGCAGCTTACTAGCCCTGACCTACAATGAGCAGTTCTTC. As protein: CASSLLALTYNEQFF.